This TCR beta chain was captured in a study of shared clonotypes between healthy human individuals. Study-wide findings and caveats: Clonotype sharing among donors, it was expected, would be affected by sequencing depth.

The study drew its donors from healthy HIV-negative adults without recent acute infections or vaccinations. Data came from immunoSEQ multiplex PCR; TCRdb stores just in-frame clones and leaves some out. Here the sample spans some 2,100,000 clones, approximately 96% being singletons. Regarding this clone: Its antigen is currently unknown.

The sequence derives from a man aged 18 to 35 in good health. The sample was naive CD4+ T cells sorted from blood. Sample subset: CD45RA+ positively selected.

The CDR3 DNA reads TGTGCCAGCAGCCCAGCTTATTATGAAAAACTGTTTTTT. Translation: CASSPAYYEKLFF. The V gene is TRBV5-5, the J gene TRBJ1-4; D call uncertain. Germline V gene data show CDR1 as SGHKS and CDR2 as YYEKEE (reference sequence). Trimming shortened V by 4 bases and J by 6 bases, and 10 bases separated the two germline ends. This CDR3 has 13 residues.